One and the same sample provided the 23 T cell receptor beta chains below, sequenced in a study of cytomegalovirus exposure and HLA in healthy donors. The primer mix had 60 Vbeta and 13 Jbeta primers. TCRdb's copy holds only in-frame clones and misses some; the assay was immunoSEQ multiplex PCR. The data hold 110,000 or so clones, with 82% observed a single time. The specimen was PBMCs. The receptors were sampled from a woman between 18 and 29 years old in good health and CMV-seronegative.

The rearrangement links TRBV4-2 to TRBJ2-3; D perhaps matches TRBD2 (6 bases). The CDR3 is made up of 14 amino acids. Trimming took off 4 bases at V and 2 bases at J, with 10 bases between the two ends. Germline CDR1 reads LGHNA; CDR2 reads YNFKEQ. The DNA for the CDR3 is TGTGCCAGCAGCCCGCGGGGTAACACAGATACGCAGTATTTT. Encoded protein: CASSPRGNTDTQYF.

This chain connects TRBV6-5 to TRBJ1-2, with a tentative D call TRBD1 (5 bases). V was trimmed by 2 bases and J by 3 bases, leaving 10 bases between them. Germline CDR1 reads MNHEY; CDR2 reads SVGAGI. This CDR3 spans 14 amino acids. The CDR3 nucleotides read TGTGCCAGCAGTTACGGGGGGGGGTACTATGGCTACACCTTC. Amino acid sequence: CASSYGGGYYGYTF.

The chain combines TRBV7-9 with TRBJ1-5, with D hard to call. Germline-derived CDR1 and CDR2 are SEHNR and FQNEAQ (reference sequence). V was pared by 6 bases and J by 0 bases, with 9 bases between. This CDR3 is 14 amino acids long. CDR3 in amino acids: CASRAGDSNQPQHF. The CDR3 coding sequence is TGTGCCAGCAGGGCGGGAGATAGCAATCAGCCCCAGCATTTT.

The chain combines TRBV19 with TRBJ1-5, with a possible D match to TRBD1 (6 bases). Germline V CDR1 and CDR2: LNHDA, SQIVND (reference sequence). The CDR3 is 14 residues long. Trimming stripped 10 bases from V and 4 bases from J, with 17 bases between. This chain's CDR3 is CATKKTGQNQPQHF. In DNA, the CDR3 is TGTGCCACCAAAAAGACAGGCCAAAATCAGCCCCAGCATTTT.

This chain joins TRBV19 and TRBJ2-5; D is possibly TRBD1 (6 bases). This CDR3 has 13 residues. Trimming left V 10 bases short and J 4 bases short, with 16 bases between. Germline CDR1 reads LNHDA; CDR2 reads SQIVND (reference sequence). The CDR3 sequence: CATQRFRGETQYF. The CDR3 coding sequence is TGTGCCACTCAGAGATTCAGGGGAGAGACCCAGTACTTC.

The DNA of the CDR3 is TGTGCCAGCAGTGCAGGGGTGAGGGACACTGAAGCTTTCTTT. The encoded protein is CASSAGVRDTEAFF. The chain employs TRBV6-4 and TRBJ1-1; tentative D call: TRBD1 (6 bases). This CDR3 spans 14 amino acids. The germline V and J ends were trimmed by 4 bases and 3 bases, with 12 bases remaining between them. Germline-derived CDR1 and CDR2 are MRHNA and SNTAGT.

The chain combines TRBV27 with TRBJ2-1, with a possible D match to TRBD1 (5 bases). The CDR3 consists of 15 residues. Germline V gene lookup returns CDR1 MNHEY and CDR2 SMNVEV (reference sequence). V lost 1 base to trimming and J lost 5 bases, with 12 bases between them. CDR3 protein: CASSLLANRNNEQFF. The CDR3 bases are TGTGCCAGCAGTTTATTGGCCAACAGGAACAATGAGCAGTTCTTC.

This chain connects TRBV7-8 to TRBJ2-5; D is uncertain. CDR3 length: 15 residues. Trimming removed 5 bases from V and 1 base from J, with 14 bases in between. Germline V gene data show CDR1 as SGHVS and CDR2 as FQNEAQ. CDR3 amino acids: CASSLLRQSQETQYF. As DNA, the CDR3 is TGTGCCAGCAGCCTACTTAGACAAAGCCAAGAGACCCAGTACTTC.

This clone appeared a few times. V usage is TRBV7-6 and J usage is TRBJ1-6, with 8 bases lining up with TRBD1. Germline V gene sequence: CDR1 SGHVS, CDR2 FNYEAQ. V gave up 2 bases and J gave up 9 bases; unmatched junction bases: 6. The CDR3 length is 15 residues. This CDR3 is CASSLTTGGGSPLHF. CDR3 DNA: TGTGCCAGCAGCTTAACAACAGGGGGGGGTTCACCCCTCCACTTT.

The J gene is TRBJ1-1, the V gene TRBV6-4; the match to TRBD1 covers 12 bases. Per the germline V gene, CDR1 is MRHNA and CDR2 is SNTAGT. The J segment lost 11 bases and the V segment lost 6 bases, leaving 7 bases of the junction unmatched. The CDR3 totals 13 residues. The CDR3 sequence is CASRTGTGGAAFF. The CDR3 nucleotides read TGTGCCAGCAGGACGGGGACAGGGGGCGCGGCTTTCTTT.

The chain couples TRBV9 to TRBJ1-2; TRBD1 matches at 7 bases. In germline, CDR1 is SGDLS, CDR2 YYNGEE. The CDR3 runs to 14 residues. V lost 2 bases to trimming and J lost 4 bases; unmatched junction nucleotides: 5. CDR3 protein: CASSVQQGLYGYTF. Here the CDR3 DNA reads TGTGCCAGCAGCGTGCAACAGGGGCTCTATGGCTACACCTTC.

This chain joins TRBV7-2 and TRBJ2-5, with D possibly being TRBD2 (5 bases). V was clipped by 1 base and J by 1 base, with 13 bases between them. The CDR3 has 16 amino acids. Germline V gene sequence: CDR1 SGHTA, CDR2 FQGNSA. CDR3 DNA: TGTGCCAGCAGCTTAGTAGCGCAGCAGCTCCAAGAGACCCAGTACTTC. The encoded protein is CASSLVAQQLQETQYF.

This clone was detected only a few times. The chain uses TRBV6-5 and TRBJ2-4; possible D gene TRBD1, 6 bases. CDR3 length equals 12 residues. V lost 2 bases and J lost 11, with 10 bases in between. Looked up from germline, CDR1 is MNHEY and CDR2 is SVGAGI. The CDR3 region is CASSYTGSVQYF. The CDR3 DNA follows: TGTGCCAGCAGTTACACAGGGTCCGTTCAGTACTTC.

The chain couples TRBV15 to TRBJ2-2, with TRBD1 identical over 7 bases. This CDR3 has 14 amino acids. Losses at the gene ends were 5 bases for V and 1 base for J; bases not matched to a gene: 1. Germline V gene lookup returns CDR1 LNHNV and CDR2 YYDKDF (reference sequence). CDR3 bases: TGTGCCACCAGCCGACAGGGGAACACCGGGGAGCTGTTTTTT. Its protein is CATSRQGNTGELFF.

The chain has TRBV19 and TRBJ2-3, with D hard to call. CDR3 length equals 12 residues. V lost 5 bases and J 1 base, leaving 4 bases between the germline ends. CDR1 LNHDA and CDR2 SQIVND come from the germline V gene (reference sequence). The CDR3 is CASSRGTDTQYF. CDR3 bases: TGTGCCAGTAGTCGAGGCACAGATACGCAGTATTTT.

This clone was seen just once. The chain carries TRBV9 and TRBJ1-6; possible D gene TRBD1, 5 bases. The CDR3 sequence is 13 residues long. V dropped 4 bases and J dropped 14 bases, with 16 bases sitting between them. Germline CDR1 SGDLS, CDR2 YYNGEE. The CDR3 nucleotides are TGTGCCAGCAGCAGCGGGTCAGGGAATTCCCTCCACTTT. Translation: CASSSGSGNSLHF.

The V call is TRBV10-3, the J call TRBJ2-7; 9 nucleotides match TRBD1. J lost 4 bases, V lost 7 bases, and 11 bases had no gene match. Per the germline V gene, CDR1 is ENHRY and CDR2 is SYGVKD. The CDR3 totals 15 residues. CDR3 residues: CAIKAGDRDRYEQYF. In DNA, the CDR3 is TGTGCCATCAAAGCAGGGGACAGGGATAGATACGAGCAGTACTTC.

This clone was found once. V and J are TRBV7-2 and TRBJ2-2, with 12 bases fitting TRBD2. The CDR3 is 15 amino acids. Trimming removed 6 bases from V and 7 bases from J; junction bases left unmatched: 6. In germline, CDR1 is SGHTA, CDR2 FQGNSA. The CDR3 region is CASRVGLAGLGELFF. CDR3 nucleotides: TGTGCCAGCAGGGTTGGACTAGCGGGGCTCGGGGAGCTGTTTTTT. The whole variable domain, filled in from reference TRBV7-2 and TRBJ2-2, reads GAGVSQSPSNKVTEKGKDVELRCDPISGHTALYWYRQSLGQGLEFLIYFQGNSAPDKSGLPSDRFSAERTGGSVSTLTIQRTQQEDSAVYLCASRVGLAGLGELFFGEGSRLTVL.

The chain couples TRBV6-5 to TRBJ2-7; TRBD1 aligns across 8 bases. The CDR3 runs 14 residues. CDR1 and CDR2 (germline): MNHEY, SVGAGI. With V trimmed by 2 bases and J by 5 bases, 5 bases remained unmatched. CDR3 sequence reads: CASSYGTGSHEQYF. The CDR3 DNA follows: TGTGCCAGCAGTTACGGGACAGGATCCCACGAGCAGTACTTC.

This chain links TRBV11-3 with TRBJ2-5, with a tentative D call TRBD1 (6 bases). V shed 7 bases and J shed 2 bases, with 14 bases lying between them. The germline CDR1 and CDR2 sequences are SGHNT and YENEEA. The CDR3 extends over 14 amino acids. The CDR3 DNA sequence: TGTGCCAGCACCGAGACAGGAGCGCAAGAGACCCAGTACTTC. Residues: CASTETGAQETQYF.

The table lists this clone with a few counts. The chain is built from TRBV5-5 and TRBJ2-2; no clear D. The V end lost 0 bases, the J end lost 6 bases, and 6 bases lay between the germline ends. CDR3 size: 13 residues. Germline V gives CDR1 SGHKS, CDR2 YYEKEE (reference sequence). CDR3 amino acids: CASSLGQAGELFF. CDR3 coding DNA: TGTGCCAGCAGCTTGGGACAAGCCGGGGAGCTGTTTTTT.

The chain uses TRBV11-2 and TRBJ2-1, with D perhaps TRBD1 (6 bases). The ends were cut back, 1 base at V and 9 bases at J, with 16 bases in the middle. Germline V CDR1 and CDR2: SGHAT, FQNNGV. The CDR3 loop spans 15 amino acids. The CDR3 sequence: CASSLVGPRGTEQFF. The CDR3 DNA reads TGTGCCAGCAGCTTAGTCGGGCCGAGGGGGACTGAGCAGTTCTTC.

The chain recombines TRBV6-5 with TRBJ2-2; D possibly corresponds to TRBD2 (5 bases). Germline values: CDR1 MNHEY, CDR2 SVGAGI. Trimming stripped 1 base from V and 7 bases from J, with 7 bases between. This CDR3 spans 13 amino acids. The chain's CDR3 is CASSYYGDGELFF. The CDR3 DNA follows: TGTGCCAGCAGTTACTACGGGGACGGGGAGCTGTTTTTT.